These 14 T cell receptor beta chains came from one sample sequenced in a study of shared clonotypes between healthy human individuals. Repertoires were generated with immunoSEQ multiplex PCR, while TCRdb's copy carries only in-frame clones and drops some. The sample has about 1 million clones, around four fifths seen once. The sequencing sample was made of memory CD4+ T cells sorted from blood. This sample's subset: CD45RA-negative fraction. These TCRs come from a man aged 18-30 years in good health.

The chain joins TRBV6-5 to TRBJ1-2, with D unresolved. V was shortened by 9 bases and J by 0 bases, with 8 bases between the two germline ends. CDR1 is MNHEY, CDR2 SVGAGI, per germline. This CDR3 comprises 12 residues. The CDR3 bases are TGTGCCAGTAGACACCCTAACTATGGCTACACCTTC. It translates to CASRHPNYGYTF.

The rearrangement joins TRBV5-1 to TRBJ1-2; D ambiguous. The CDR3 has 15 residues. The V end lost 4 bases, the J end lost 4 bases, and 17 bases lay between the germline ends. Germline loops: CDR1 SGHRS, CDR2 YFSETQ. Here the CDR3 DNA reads TGCGCCAGCAGCGAGGAGAGTGAACGGCTCTATGGCTACACCTTC. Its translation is CASSEESERLYGYTF. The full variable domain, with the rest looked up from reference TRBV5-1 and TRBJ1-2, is KAGVTQTPRYLIKTRGQQVTLSCSPISGHRSVSWYQQTPGQGLQFLFEYFSETQRNKGNFPGRFSGRQFSNSRSEMNVSTLELGDSALYLCASSEESERLYGYTFGSGTRLTVV.

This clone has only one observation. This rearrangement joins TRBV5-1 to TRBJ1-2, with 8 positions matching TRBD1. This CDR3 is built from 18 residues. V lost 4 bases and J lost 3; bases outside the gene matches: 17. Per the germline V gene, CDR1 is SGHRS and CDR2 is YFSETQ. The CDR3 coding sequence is TGCGCCAGCAGCCTCACGCCTCCCCTGGGACAGGTTGACTATGGCTACACCTTC. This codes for CASSLTPPLGQVDYGYTF.

CDR3 coding DNA: TGCGCCAGCAGAGCGCGGCAGGGAGGAGAGACCCAGTACTTC. Amino acids: CASRARQGGETQYF. The V call is TRBV5-1, the J call TRBJ2-5, with a weak D call TRBD2 (6 bases). CDR1 is SGHRS, CDR2 YFSETQ, per germline. The CDR3 is made up of 14 amino acids. Trimming removed 5 bases at V and 4 bases at J, with 15 bases between.

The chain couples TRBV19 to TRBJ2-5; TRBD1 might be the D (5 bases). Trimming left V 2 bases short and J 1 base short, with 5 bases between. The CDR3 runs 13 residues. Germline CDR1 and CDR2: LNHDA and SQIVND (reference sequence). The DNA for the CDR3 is TGTGCCAGTAGTATACAGGGCCAAGAGACCCAGTACTTC. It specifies CASSIQGQETQYF.

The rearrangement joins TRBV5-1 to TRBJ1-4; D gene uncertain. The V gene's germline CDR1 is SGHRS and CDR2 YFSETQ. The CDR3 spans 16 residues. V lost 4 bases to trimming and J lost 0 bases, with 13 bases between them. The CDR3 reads CASSPGLGSTNEKLFF. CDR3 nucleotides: TGCGCCAGCAGCCCCGGGCTGGGTTCAACTAATGAAAAACTGTTTTTT.

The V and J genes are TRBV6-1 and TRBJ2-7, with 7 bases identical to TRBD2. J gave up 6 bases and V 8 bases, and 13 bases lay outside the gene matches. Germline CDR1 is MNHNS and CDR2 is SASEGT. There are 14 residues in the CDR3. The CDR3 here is CASGRGGSISEQYF. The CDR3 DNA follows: TGTGCCAGCGGGAGGGGCGGGAGTATTAGCGAGCAGTACTTC.

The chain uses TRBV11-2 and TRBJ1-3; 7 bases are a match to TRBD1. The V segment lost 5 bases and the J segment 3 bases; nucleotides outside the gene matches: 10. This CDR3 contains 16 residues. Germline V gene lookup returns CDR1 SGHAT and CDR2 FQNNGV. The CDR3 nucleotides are TGTGCCAGCAGCCACAATAGGGGGCGCCTTGGAAACACCATATATTTT. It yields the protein CASSHNRGRLGNTIYF.

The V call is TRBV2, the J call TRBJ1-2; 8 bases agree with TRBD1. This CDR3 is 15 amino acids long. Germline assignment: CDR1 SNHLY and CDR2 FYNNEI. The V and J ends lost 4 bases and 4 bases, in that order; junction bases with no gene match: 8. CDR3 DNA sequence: TGTGCCAGCAGTGGTATTCAGGGGGCTCTCTATGGCTACACCTTC. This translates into CASSGIQGALYGYTF. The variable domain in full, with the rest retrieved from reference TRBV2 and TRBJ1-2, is EPEVTQTPSHQVTQMGQEVILRCVPISNHLYFYWYRQILGQKVEFLVSFYNNEISEKSEIFDDQFSVERPDGSNFTLKIRSTKLEDSAMYFCASSGIQGALYGYTFGSGTRLTVV.

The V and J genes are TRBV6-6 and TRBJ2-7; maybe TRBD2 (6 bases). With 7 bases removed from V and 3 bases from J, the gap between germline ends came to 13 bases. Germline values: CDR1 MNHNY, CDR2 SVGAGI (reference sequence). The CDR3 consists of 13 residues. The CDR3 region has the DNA TGTGCCAGCAAGGTCGGGGGAAGCTACGAGCAGTACTTC. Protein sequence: CASKVGGSYEQYF.

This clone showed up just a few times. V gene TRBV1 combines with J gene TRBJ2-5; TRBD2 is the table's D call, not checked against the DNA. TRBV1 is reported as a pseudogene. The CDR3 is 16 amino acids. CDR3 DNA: TGCACCAGCAGCTGGGCATTACTAGCGGGTGAAGAGACCCAGTACTTC. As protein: CTSSWALLAGEETQYF.

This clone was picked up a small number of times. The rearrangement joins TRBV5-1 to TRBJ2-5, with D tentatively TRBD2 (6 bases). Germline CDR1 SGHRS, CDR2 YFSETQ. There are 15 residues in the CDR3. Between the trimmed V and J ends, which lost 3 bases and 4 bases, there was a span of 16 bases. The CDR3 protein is CASSSPGAGGETQYF. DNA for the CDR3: TGCGCCAGCAGCTCGCCGGGAGCTGGGGGAGAGACCCAGTACTTC. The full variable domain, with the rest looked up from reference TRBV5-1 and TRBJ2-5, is KAGVTQTPRYLIKTRGQQVTLSCSPISGHRSVSWYQQTPGQGLQFLFEYFSETQRNKGNFPGRFSGRQFSNSRSEMNVSTLELGDSALYLCASSSPGAGGETQYFGPGTRLLVL.

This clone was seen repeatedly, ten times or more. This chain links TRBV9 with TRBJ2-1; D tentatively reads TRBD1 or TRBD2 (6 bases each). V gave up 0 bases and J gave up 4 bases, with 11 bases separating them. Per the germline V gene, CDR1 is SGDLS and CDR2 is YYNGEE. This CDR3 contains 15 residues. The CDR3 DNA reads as TGTGCCAGCAGCGTAGTTTGGGGGGCATACAATGAGCAGTTCTTC. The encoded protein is CASSVVWGAYNEQFF.

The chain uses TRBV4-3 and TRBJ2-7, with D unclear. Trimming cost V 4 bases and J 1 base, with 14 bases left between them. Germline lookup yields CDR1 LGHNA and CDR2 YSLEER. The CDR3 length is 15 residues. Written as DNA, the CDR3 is TGCGCCAGCAGCCGCAAAATTGACGGGTCCTACGAGCAGTACTTC. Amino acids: CASSRKIDGSYEQYF.